The 12 T cell receptor beta chains reported below all come from one sample, sequenced in a study of T cells after yellow fever vaccination (dated by TCRdb to between 2018 and 2021). The label giving this sample's treatment or condition can be read as: live attenuated yellow fever vaccine strain. Libraries were made using 5' RACE. The instrument given in TCRdb is Illumina HiSeq 2500. The public reads were run again by TCRdb, first through fastp at Q25 and then through MiXCR, and only productive beta chains were kept. Merged by CDR3 protein, the rows form single entries marked with the most common genes and DNA. This sample is represented by roughly 120,000 distinct CDR3 sequences; 6% to 8% of them were singletons. The ten largest clones represent 2% to 3% of the sample. Source: CD4+ T cells sorted from PBMCs, taken around 10 days after the first yellow fever vaccination. All receptors come from a young man who received the YFV17D yellow fever vaccine.

This rearrangement joins TRBV3-1 to TRBJ1-5; no clear D gene. V gave up 1 base and J gave up 1 base, with 8 bases separating them. Per the germline V gene, CDR1 is LGHDT and CDR2 is YNNKEL (reference sequence). This CDR3 contains 15 residues. The DNA for the CDR3 is TGTGCCAGCAGCCAAGGGGCTTTAAGCAATCAGCCCCAGCATTTT. The encoded protein is CASSQGALSNQPQHF.

There are many counts of this clonotype. The V call is TRBV11-2, the J call TRBJ1-1; a weak D match, TRBD1 (5 bases). Germline CDR1 SGHAT, CDR2 FQNNGV. Trimming cost V 2 bases and J 6 bases, with 10 bases left between them. The CDR3 loop spans 13 amino acids. CDR3 sequence: CASSLSGRSEAFF. The CDR3 coding sequence is TGTGCCAGCAGCTTATCAGGGAGGTCTGAAGCTTTCTTT.

The V and J genes are TRBV12-3 or TRBV12-4 and TRBJ2-3; TRBD2 matches at 8 bases. CDR3 length: 16 residues. V dropped 6 bases and J dropped 2; count of bases not matched to a gene: 10. CDR3 amino acids: CASRRNPGGLTDTQYF. In DNA form, the CDR3 reads TGTGCCAGCAGACGCAATCCGGGGGGGCTCACAGATACGCAGTATTTT.

This clonotype was picked up many times. The chain links TRBV29-1 to TRBJ1-5; a weak D match, TRBD1 (5 bases). The V gene's germline CDR1 is SQVTM and CDR2 ANQGSEA. This CDR3 region has 15 residues. Trimming pared 5 bases from V and 4 bases from J, leaving 18 bases between. This CDR3 reads CSVLPGDGKNQPQHF. CDR3 DNA sequence: TGCAGCGTTCTCCCCGGGGACGGCAAAAATCAGCCCCAGCATTTT.

In this sample, this clonotype turned up many times. The genes are TRBV12-3 or TRBV12-4 and TRBJ1-1; possible D gene TRBD1, 6 bases. V was clipped by 5 bases and J by 1 base, with 8 bases between them. The CDR3 is made up of 13 amino acids. The CDR3 region has the DNA TGTGCCAGCAGTCTACAGGGGAACACTGAAGCTTTCTTT. Amino acid sequence: CASSLQGNTEAFF.

This clonotype was observed at least ten times. J is TRBJ2-7 and V is TRBV27; D might be TRBD1 (5 bases). This CDR3 has 14 amino acids. Trimming stripped 6 bases from V and 1 base from J, with 13 bases between. Germline V gives CDR1 MNHEY, CDR2 SMNVEV (reference sequence). The CDR3 is CASRSWGTSYEQYF. The DNA of the CDR3 is TGTGCCAGCAGGTCCTGGGGCACTTCCTACGAGCAGTACTTC.

Of note for this clonotype: This may be a read error, as it is one base from a much larger clone. The genes are TRBV6-2 or TRBV6-3 and TRBJ1-5; 7 bases line up with TRBD1. The germline V gene encodes CDR1 MNHEY and CDR2 SVGEGT. J gave up 6 bases and V 6 bases, and 2 bases lay outside the gene matches. The CDR3 runs to 12 residues. Written as DNA, the CDR3 is TGTGCCAGCAGGGACAGGAGTCAGCCCCAGCATTTT. It yields the protein CASRDRSQPQHF.

V and J are TRBV18 and TRBJ2-2; D remains ambiguous. The germline V gene has CDR1 KGHSH and CDR2 LQKENI. V was cut by 6 bases and J by 0 bases, with 11 bases left in between. The CDR3 has 15 residues. The chain's CDR3 is CASSARISNTGELFF. DNA of the CDR3: TGTGCCAGCTCGGCCAGGATATCGAACACCGGGGAGCTGTTTTTT.

This clonotype occurred many times. The chain combines TRBV9 with TRBJ2-2; D remains unclear. V lost 0 bases to trimming and J lost 4 bases, with 7 bases between them. CDR1 is SGDLS and CDR2 is YYNGEE in the germline V gene. This CDR3 region has 14 residues. The CDR3 DNA sequence: TGTGCCAGCAGCGTAGGCTGGGCCACCGGGGAGCTGTTTTTT. Its protein product is CASSVGWATGELFF.

This clonotype was picked up many times. The gene calls are TRBV28 and TRBJ2-2; D may be TRBD1 or TRBD2 (5 bases each). The CDR3 contains 16 residues. Germline-derived CDR1 and CDR2 are MDHEN and SYDVKM. Trimming took 7 bases from V and 5 from J, leaving 20 bases between them. CDR3 nucleotides: TGTGCCAGCAATACCAACCCCCCGGGGCGAACCGGGGAGCTGTTTTTT. Residues: CASNTNPPGRTGELFF. Using reference TRBV28 and TRBJ2-2 for the parts outside the CDR3, the full variable domain is DVKVTQSSRYLVKRTGEKVFLECVQDMDHENMFWYRQDPGLGLRLIYFSYDVKMKEKGDIPEGYSVSREKKERFSLILESASTNQTSMYLCASNTNPPGRTGELFFGEGSRLTVL.

This clonotype was counted many times. This chain links TRBV3-1 with TRBJ1-4; D unresolved. V was trimmed by 2 bases and J by 8 bases, leaving 3 bases between them. Germline V gives CDR1 LGHDT, CDR2 YNNKEL (reference sequence). The CDR3 consists of 11 residues. The CDR3 bases are TGTGCCAGCAGCCAAAGGGAAAAACTGTTTTTT. Its translation is CASSQREKLFF.

This clonotype was found many times. The chain has TRBV3-1 and TRBJ2-1; perhaps TRBD2 as D (5 bases). V dropped 1 base and J dropped 6 bases, with 7 bases sitting between them. Germline CDR1 reads LGHDT; CDR2 reads YNNKEL (reference sequence). The CDR3 runs to 13 residues. The CDR3 protein is CASSQASGNEQFF. As DNA, the CDR3 is TGTGCCAGCAGCCAAGCAAGCGGCAATGAGCAGTTCTTC.